These T cell receptor beta chains were read from a single sample in a study of T cells in Graves' hyperthyroidism and ophthalmopathy. Each CDR3 protein is one row after TCRdb ran MiXCR on the multiplex PCR reads. The sample records a few hundred thousand distinct CDR3 sequences, 15% to 20% being singletons. The material sequenced was blood. These receptors were obtained from a woman aged 45 to 65 with Graves' hyperthyroidism. Both conserved end residues are part of each CDR3. D genes are given only for firm matches. Clone size is not always given. Where it is, it says once, few, many or a class for expanded clones.

j_gene	abundance	d_gene	v_gene	CDR3aa	CDR3nt
TRBJ2-1	many	TRBD2	TRBV12-3/TRBV12-4	CASSLETSGYNEQFF	TGTGCCAGCAGTTTGGAGACTAGCGGGTACAATGAGCAGTTCTTC
TRBJ2-5	.	.	TRBV20-1	CSAREGSYSRETQYF	TGCAGTGCTAGAGAGGGATCATATTCCCGAGAGACCCAGTACTTC
TRBJ1-5	.	.	TRBV2	CASSSQGNSNQPQHF	TGTGCCAGCAGTTCCCAGGGAAATAGCAATCAGCCCCAGCATTTT
TRBJ2-3	few	.	TRBV3-1	CASSQDRKGRTDTQYF	TGTGCCAGCAGCCAAGACCGGAAAGGGAGAACAGATACGCAGTATTTT
TRBJ2-5	.	.	TRBV18	CASSGGPETQYF	TGTGCCAGCTCGGGGGGCCCAGAGACCCAGTACTTC
TRBJ2-2	few	.	TRBV27	CASSLAMNTGELFF	TGTGCCAGCAGTTTGGCGATGAACACCGGGGAGCTGTTTTTT
TRBJ2-3	.	TRBD2	TRBV9	CASSALSGGGGAVDTQYF	TGTGCCAGCAGCGCCCTAAGCGGGGGCGGGGGGGCCGTAGATACGCAGTATTTT
TRBJ2-5	.	.	TRBV11-2	CASSFLAEQETQYF	TGTGCCAGCAGCTTCCTCGCGGAGCAAGAGACCCAGTACTTC
TRBJ2-3	many	TRBD2	TRBV12-3/TRBV12-4	CASSPGASGGQVDTQYF	TGTGCCAGCAGCCCAGGGGCTAGCGGGGGGCAAGTAGATACGCAGTATTTT
TRBJ1-2	.	.	TRBV6-5	CASSYSNEAVDGYTF	TGTGCCAGCAGTTACTCTAACGAGGCAGTGGATGGCTACACCTTC
TRBJ1-1	many	.	TRBV28	CASSSARGRWNTEAFF	TGTGCCAGCAGTTCCGCCAGAGGACGGTGGAACACTGAAGCTTTCTTT
TRBJ2-7	.	TRBD1	TRBV2	CARGTGDEQYF	TGTGCCAGGGGTACAGGGGACGAGCAGTACTTC
TRBJ2-6	.	TRBD1	TRBV20-1	CSALQTGGVRGGANVLTF	TGCAGTGCTTTACAGACAGGGGGCGTTCGGGGTGGGGCCAACGTCCTGACTTTC
TRBJ2-1	.	.	TRBV7-2	CASSRDLYNEQFF	TGTGCCAGCAGCAGGGACTTATACAATGAGCAGTTCTTC
TRBJ1-6	.	.	TRBV15	CATSRDPPIVGSPLHF	TGTGCCACCAGCAGAGACCCCCCTATTGTGGGTTCACCCCTCCACTTT
TRBJ1-6	.	.	TRBV6-2/TRBV6-3	CASTWDGQINSPLHF	TGTGCCAGCACCTGGGACGGTCAAATTAATTCACCCCTCCACTTT
TRBJ2-1	many	TRBD2	TRBV2	CASSGTRDNEQFF	TGTGCCAGCTCCGGGACTAGAGATAATGAGCAGTTCTTC
TRBJ2-2	many	.	TRBV30	CAWSVTGELFF	TGTGCCTGGAGTGTTACCGGGGAGCTGTTTTTT
TRBJ2-1	.	.	TRBV28	CASSPSMVAEYNEQFF	TGTGCCAGCAGCCCCTCCATGGTGGCTGAATACAATGAGCAGTTCTTC
TRBJ1-2	many	TRBD1	TRBV6-2/TRBV6-3	CASSSPPRLTGGGHGYTF	TGTGCCAGCAGTTCACCACCTCGACTGACAGGGGGAGGTCATGGCTACACCTTC
TRBJ2-2	few	TRBD1	TRBV27	CASSFKPGQGIGELFF	TGTGCCAGCAGTTTTAAGCCGGGACAGGGAATCGGGGAGCTGTTTTTT
TRBJ2-2	few	.	TRBV5-1	CASSLNGGELFF	TGCGCCAGCAGCTTGAATGGCGGGGAGCTGTTTTTT
TRBJ2-1	.	.	TRBV20-1	CSAREVAGLYNEQLF	TGCAGTGCTAGGGAGGTGGCGGGACTTTACAATGAGCAGCTCTTC
TRBJ1-2	many	TRBD1	TRBV2	CASSSDRGHGYTF	TGTGCCAGCAGTTCGGACAGGGGACATGGCTACACCTTC
TRBJ2-3	.	.	TRBV28	CASSSQGTDTDTQYF	TGTGCCAGCAGTTCACAGGGGACTGACACAGATACGCAGTATTTT
TRBJ2-5	.	.	TRBV7-9	CASSVPGSQETQYF	TGTGCCAGCAGCGTCCCCGGGAGCCAAGAGACCCAGTACTTC